The 10 T cell receptor beta chains below all came from one sample that was sequenced in a study of cytomegalovirus exposure and HLA in healthy donors. PCR was performed using 60 Vbeta and 13 Jbeta primers. The protocol was immunoSEQ multiplex PCR, while the TCRdb copy is restricted to in-frame clones and leaves out a portion. The repertoire consists of about 200,000 clones, with 75% to 85% occurring once and the leading ten covering 2.7%. Sequenced sample: PBMCs. These receptors originate from a woman aged 35 to 49 in good health and CMV-seronegative.

The genes are TRBV6-1 and TRBJ2-5, with a possible D match to TRBD1 (6 bases). Trimming cost V 1 base and J 1 base, with 13 bases left between them. CDR1 and CDR2 from the germline V gene are MNHNS and SASEGT. The length of the CDR3 is 16 residues. The CDR3 here is CASSEGVNRVQETQYF. CDR3 DNA: TGTGCCAGCAGTGAAGGGGTGAACAGGGTCCAAGAGACCCAGTACTTC.

The V call is TRBV6-6, the J call TRBJ2-1, with D possibly matching TRBD2 (5 bases). V lost 4 bases and J 10 bases, leaving 11 bases between the germline ends. In germline, CDR1 is MNHNY, CDR2 SVGAGI (reference sequence). There are 12 residues in the CDR3. CDR3 nucleotide sequence: TGTGCCAGCAGTTCGGCGGGCCGGGAGCAGTTCTTC. Amino acid sequence: CASSSAGREQFF.

This clone was found once. The chain couples TRBV7-2 to TRBJ2-1; a possible D gene is TRBD2 (6 bases). Germline lookup yields CDR1 SGHTA and CDR2 FQGNSA. V was pared by 1 base and J by 4 bases, with 14 bases between. The CDR3 has 16 amino acids. CDR3 sequence (DNA): TGTGCCAGCAGCTTAGAGGGTAGCGGAACTTACAATGAGCAGTTCTTC. Translation: CASSLEGSGTYNEQFF.

In this sample, this clone turned up once. The chain carries TRBV7-8 and TRBJ1-2; TRBD1 is a possible D gene (6 bases). V was shortened by 10 bases and J by 2 bases, with 17 bases between the two germline ends. Germline CDR1 reads SGHVS; CDR2 reads FQNEAQ. The CDR3 length is 14 residues. The CDR3 nucleotides read TGTGCCACCTCACAGGGCGGGGGGAACTATGGCTACACCTTC. It codes for CATSQGGGNYGYTF.

The CDR3 loop reads CASSVEESSGRDTQYF. As DNA, the CDR3 is TGTGCCAGCAGCGTAGAGGAGTCTAGCGGGAGGGATACGCAGTATTTT. The chain employs TRBV9 and TRBJ2-3; 11 bases are a match to TRBD2. V dropped 0 bases and J dropped 6; count of bases not matched to a gene: 6. The CDR3 is 16 residues long. Per the germline V gene, CDR1 is SGDLS and CDR2 is YYNGEE.

V gene TRBV19 combines with J gene TRBJ1-6; D unclear. Germline V gives CDR1 LNHDA, CDR2 SQIVND (reference sequence). CDR3 length: 10 amino acids. Trimming pared 10 bases from V and 11 bases from J, leaving 9 bases between. CDR3 in DNA: TGTGCCACCGGAGGCACACCCCTCCACTTT. Its translation: CATGGTPLHF.

V is TRBV18 and J is TRBJ2-7, with D possibly being TRBD1 (5 bases). V gave up 3 bases and J gave up 2 bases, with 17 bases separating them. The length of the CDR3 is 16 residues. From germline, CDR1 is KGHSH and CDR2 LQKENI. As DNA, the CDR3 is TGTGCCAGCTCACCTTCTGGACCCAGCAGGGCCTACGAGCAGTACTTC. Protein: CASSPSGPSRAYEQYF.

This chain links TRBV18 with TRBJ1-4; tentatively, D is TRBD1 (5 bases). Germline-derived CDR1 and CDR2 are KGHSH and LQKENI. The CDR3 runs 16 residues. V dropped 1 base and J dropped 4 bases, with 13 bases sitting between them. CDR3 in DNA: TGTGCCAGCTCACCACTTCGAACAGGCAATAATGAAAAACTGTTTTTT. Amino acids: CASSPLRTGNNEKLFF.

This CDR3 reads CSASGGRAYNEQFF. For the CDR3, the DNA is TGCAGCGCCAGCGGCGGGAGGGCCTACAATGAGCAGTTCTTC. The rearrangement joins TRBV29-1 to TRBJ2-1, with TRBD2 matching 9 bases. Germline values: CDR1 SQVTM, CDR2 ANQGSEA. V shed 7 bases, J shed 2 bases, and the junction held 6 bases outside the gene matches. The CDR3 is made up of 14 amino acids.

The V and J genes are TRBV28 and TRBJ2-1; 13 positions agree with TRBD2. Germline CDR1 reads MDHEN; CDR2 reads SYDVKM. V lost 5 bases, J lost 9 bases, and 10 bases stayed unmatched. This CDR3 comprises 16 residues. The CDR3 here is CASSPGLAGESLEQFF. Written as DNA, the CDR3 is TGTGCCAGCAGTCCCGGACTAGCGGGAGAATCTCTTGAGCAGTTCTTC.